This T cell receptor (beta chain) was recorded in a study of radiation and T cells in renal cell carcinoma. Study outcomes and limitations: Baseline intratumoral clonotype presence is unknown without pretreatment biopsies. From baseline, blood top tumor clonotypes peaked at 2 weeks post-radiation.

CDR3 size: 15 residues. The ends lost 0 bases at V and 1 base at J; junction bases unmatched: 3. CDR1 is SGDLS, CDR2 YYNGEE, per germline. Method: immunoSEQ multiplex PCR; TCRdb's copy keeps in-frame clones and lacks some. The data contain about 130,000 clones, more than 75% of them singletons. As concerns this clone: Its antigen is still unknown.

Stated time point: blood 2 weeks post-SBRT. The treatment is: 15 Gy SBRT to primary tumor, nephrectomy 4 weeks later. Radiation-treated patients gave blood at baseline, week 2 and week 4. Clear cell pathology was present in this patient's renal cell carcinoma. The clonotype originates from a woman in her 70s with renal cell carcinoma. The sample was blood, taken from a patient whose treatment included radiotherapy and nephrectomy. J is TRBJ1-1 and V is TRBV9, with 7 positions matching TRBD1. The CDR3 bases are TGTGCCAGCAGCGTAGCTTGGACAGGGAACACTGAAGCTTTCTTT. Translating gives CASSVAWTGNTEAFF.